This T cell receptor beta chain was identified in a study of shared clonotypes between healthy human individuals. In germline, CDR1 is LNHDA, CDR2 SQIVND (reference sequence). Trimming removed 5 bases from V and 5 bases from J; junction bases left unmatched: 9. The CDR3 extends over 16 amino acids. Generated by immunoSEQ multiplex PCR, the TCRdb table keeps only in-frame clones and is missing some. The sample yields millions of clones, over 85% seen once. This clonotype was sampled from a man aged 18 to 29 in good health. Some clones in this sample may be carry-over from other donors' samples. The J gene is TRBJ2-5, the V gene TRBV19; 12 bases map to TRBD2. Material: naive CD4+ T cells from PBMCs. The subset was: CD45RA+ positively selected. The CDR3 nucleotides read TGTGCCAGTAGTCCGCTAGCGGGAGGGATTCGGGAGACCCAGTACTTC. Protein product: CASSPLAGGIRETQYF. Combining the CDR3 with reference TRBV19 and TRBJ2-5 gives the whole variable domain DGGITQSPKYLFRKEGQNVTLSCEQNLNHDAMYWYRQDPGQGLRLIYYSQIVNDFQKGDIAEGYSVSREKKESFPLTVTSAQKNPTAFYLCASSPLAGGIRETQYFGPGTRLLVL.